This TCR beta chain was sequenced for a study of control samples from healthy donors and cancer patients (dated by TCRdb to 2020 to 2022). Receptor amplification or capture employed the immunoSEQ multiplex PCR assay. Not all clones reach the TCRdb copy of this immuneACCESS table, which keeps in-frame sequences only. Checked studies attribute under half of the gap to unresolved V genes and leave the rest unexplained. Present in this sample are 95,000 to 150,000 clones, about nine tenths of which were seen just once. The top ten constitute around 8.7% of the sample. Via the germline V gene (reference sequence), CDR1 is LNHDA and CDR2 SQIVND. Taken from cysteine to phenylalanine, the CDR3 has 14 residues. Solely the CDR3 DNA is kept, with 42 bases framed from the first base. V is cut by 3 bases and J by 0 bases, and the space between the germline ends is 7 bases. For this clone: Its cognate antigen has yet to be identified. There are no base qualities to consult, and no much larger clone falls within one base.

Input material: blood. This receptor was obtained from a man aged 35-49 years in good health. The receptor chain draws on TRBV19 and TRBJ2-3; the D gene identity is not certain. The CDR3 loop reads CASSIFTSTDTQYF. The nucleotide sequence is TGTGCCAGTAGTATTTTCACTAGCACAGATACGCAGTATTTT.